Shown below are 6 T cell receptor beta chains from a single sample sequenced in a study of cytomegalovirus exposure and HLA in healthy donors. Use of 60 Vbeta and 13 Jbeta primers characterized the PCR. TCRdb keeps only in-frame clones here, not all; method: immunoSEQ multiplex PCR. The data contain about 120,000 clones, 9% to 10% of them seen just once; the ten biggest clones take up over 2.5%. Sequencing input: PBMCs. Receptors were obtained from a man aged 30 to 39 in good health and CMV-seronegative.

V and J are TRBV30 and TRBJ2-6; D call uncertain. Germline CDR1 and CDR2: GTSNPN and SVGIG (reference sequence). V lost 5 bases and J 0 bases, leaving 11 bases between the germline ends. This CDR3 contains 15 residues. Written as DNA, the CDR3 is TGTGCCTGGGCTAGAACGAACTCTGGGGCCAACGTCCTGACTTTC. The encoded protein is CAWARTNSGANVLTF.

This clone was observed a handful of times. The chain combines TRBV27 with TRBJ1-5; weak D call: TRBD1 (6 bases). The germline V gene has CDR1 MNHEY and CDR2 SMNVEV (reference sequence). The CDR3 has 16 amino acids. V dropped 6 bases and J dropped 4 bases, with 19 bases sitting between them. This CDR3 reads CASSQINRVGNQPQHF. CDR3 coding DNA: TGTGCCAGCAGCCAAATTAACAGGGTCGGGAATCAGCCCCAGCATTTT.

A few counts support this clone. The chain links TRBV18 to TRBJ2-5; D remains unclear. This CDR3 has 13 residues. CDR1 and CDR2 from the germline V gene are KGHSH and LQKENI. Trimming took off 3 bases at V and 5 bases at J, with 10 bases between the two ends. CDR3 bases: TGTGCCAGCTCACCGAACGTCGGGGAGACCCAGTACTTC. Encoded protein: CASSPNVGETQYF. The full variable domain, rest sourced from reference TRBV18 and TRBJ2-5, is NAGVMQNPRHLVRRRGQEARLRCSPMKGHSHVYWYRQLPEEGLKFMVYLQKENIIDESGMPKERFSAEFPKEGPSILRIQQVVRGDSAAYFCASSPNVGETQYFGPGTRLLVL.

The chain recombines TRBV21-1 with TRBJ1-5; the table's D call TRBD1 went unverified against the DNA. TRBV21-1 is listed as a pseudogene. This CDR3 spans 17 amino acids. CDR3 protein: CASSKAGRTVGNQPQHF. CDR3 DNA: TGTGCCAGCAGCAAAGCGGGCAGGACAGTCGGCAATCAGCCCCAGCATTTT.

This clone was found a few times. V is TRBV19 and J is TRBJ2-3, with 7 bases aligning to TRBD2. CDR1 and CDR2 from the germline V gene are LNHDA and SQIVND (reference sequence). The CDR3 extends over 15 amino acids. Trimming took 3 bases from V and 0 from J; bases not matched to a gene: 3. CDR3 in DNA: TGTGCCAGTAGTATGGCGGGAGAGAGCACAGATACGCAGTATTTT. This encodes CASSMAGESTDTQYF.

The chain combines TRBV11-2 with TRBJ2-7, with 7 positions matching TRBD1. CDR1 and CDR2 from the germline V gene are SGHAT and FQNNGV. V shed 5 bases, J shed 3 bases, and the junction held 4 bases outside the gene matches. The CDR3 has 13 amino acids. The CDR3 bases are TGTGCCAGCAGCGAAGACAGGGTCTACGAGCAGTACTTC. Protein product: CASSEDRVYEQYF.